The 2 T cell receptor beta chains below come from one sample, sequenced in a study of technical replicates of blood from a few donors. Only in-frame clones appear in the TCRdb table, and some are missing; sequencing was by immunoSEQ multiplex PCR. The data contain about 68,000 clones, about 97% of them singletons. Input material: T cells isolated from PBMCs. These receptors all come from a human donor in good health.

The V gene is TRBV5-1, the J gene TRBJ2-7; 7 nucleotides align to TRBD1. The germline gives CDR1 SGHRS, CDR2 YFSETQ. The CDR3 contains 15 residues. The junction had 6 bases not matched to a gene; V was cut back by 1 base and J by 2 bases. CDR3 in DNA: TGCGCCAGCAGCTTGTGGGGTGACAGGGCCTACGAGCAGTACTTC. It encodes CASSLWGDRAYEQYF.

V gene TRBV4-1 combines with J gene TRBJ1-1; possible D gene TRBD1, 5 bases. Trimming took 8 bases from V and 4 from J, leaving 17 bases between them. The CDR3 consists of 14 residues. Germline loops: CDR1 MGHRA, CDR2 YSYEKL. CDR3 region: CASGPRGGGTEAFF. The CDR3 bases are TGCGCCAGCGGACCCCGGGGGGGTGGCACTGAAGCTTTCTTT.